This T cell receptor beta chain was captured by sequencing in a study of regulatory dendritic cells for organ transplantation. The study's findings and limits: The authors noted considerable between-person heterogeneity in alloreactive memory CD8+ cells.

Details on this clone: Its antigen remains unknown.

Sorted subsets were CFSE-labeled and cultured less than six days with allogeneic dendritic cells. Sequenced by immunoSEQ multiplex PCR; TCRdb stores in-frame clones only, minus some. The sample carries under 15,000 clones, around two thirds recorded once. The length of the CDR3 is 15 residues. Looked up from germline, CDR1 is SGHNT and CDR2 is YYREEE (reference sequence). V lost 2 bases to trimming and J lost 10 bases; unmatched junction nucleotides: 6. This clonotype was obtained from a human donor in good health. Source material: naive CD8+ T cells from blood cultured with dendritic cells. Regarding subset: CD45RA+ naive T cells. The V and J genes are TRBV5-4 and TRBJ2-1; 13 bases align to TRBD2. CDR3 coding DNA: TGTGCCAGCAGCTTAACTAGCGGGGGGGGGAGAGAGCAGTTCTTC. As protein: CASSLTSGGGREQFF. The full variable domain, with the rest looked up from reference TRBV5-4 and TRBJ2-1, is ETGVTQSPTHLIKTRGQQVTLRCSSQSGHNTVSWYQQALGQGPQFIFQYYREEENGRGNFPPRFSGLQFPNYSSELNVNALELDDSALYLCASSLTSGGGREQFFGPGTRLTVL.